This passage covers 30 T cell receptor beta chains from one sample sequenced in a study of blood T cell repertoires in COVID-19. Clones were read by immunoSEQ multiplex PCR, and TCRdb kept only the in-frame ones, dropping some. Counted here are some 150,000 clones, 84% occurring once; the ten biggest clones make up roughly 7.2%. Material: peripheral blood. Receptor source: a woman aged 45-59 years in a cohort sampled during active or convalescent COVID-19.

The CDR3 reads CASSLLRLRNTEAFF. The CDR3 nucleotides are TGCGCCAGCAGCTTGCTTAGACTTAGAAACACTGAAGCTTTCTTT. The chain uses TRBV5-1 and TRBJ1-1; D unresolved. The germline gives CDR1 SGHRS, CDR2 YFSETQ. The CDR3 contains 15 residues. The ends were cut back, 1 base at V and 2 bases at J, with 12 bases in the middle. Filled out from reference TRBV5-1 and TRBJ1-1, the complete variable domain reads KAGVTQTPRYLIKTRGQQVTLSCSPISGHRSVSWYQQTPGQGLQFLFEYFSETQRNKGNFPGRFSGRQFSNSRSEMNVSTLELGDSALYLCASSLLRLRNTEAFFGQGTRLTVV.

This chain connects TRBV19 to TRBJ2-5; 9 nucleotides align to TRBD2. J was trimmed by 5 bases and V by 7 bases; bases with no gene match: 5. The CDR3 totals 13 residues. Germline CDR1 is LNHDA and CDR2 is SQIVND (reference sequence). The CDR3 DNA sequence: TGTGCCAGTAACCGCGGGGGGGTTGAGACCCAGTACTTC. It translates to CASNRGGVETQYF.

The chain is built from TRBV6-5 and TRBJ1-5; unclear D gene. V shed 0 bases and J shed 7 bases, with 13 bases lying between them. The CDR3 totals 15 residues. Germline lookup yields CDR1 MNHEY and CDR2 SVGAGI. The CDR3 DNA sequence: TGTGCCAGCAGTTACTCGAAATCGGGTCGCCAGCCCCAGCATTTT. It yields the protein CASSYSKSGRQPQHF.

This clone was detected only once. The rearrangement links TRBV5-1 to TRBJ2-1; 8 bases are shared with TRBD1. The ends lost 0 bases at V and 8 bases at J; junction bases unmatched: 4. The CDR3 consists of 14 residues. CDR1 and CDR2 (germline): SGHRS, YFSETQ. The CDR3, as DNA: TGCGCCAGCAGCTTGGCGGACAGGGCACATGAGCAGTTCTTC. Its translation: CASSLADRAHEQFF.

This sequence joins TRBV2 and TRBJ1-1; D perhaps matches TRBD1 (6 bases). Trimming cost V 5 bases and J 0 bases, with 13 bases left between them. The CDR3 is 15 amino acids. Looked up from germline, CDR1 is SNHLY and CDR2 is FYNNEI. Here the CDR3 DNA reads TGTGCCAGCAGTCCCATAGACAGGATGAACACTGAAGCTTTCTTT. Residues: CASSPIDRMNTEAFF.

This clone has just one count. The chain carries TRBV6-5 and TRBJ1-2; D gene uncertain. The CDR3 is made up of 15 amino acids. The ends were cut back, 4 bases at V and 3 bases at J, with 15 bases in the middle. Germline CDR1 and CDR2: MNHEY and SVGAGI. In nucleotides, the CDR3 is TGTGCCAGCAGTTCGCAGTCCCGAAATGACTATGGCTACACCTTC. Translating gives CASSSQSRNDYGYTF.

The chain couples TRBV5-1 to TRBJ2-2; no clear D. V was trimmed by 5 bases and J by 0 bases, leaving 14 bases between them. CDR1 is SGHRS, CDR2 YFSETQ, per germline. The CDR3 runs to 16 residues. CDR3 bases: TGCGCCAGCAGTTTTAGGCCAGGCTCGAACACCGGGGAGCTGTTTTTT. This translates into CASSFRPGSNTGELFF.

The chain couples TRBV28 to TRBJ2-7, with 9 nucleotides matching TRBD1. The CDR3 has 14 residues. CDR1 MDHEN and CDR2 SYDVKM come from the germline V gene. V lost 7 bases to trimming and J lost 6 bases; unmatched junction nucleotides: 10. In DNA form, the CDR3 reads TGTGCCAGCACGAGACCGGGACAGGGAGGCGAGCAGTACTTC. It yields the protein CASTRPGQGGEQYF.

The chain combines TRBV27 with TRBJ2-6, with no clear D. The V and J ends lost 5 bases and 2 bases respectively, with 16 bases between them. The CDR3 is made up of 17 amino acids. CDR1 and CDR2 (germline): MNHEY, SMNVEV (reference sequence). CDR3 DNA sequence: TGTGCCAGCAGTCTAGAATCCGGGTCCACTGGGGCCAACGTCCTGACTTTC. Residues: CASSLESGSTGANVLTF.

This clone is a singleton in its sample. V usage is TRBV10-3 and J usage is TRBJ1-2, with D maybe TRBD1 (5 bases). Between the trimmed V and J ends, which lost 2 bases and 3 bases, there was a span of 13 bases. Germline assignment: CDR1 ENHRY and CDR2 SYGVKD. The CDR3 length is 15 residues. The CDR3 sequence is CAISELAGSDYGYTF. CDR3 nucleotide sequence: TGTGCCATCAGTGAGCTGGCAGGGTCGGACTATGGCTACACCTTC.

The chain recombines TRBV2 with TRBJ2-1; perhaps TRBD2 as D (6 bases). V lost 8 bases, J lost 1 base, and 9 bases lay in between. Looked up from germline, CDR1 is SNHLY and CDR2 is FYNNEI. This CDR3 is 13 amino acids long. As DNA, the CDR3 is TGTGCCAGCGGGACTCATTCCTACAATGAGCAGTTCTTC. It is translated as CASGTHSYNEQFF. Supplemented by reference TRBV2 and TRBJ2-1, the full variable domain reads EPEVTQTPSHQVTQMGQEVILRCVPISNHLYFYWYRQILGQKVEFLVSFYNNEISEKSEIFDDQFSVERPDGSNFTLKIRSTKLEDSAMYFCASGTHSYNEQFFGPGTRLTVL.

CDR3 coding DNA: TGTGCCAGCAGCTTAACCCTACCTGTCGTGTATAGCAATCAGCCCCAGCATTTT. Translating gives CASSLTLPVVYSNQPQHF. The chain uses TRBV7-9 and TRBJ1-5; D is uncertain. V was cut by 2 bases and J by 0 bases, with 17 bases left in between. The CDR3 spans 18 residues. Germline loops: CDR1 SEHNR, CDR2 FQNEAQ (reference sequence).

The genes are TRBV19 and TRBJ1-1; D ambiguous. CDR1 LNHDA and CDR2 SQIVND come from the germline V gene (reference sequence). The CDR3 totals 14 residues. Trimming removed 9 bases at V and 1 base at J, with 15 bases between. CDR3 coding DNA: TGTGCCAGGAGTCCTGGAGACGAGAACACTGAAGCTTTCTTT. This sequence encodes CARSPGDENTEAFF.

The CDR3 loop is CAIRGQMNTEAFF. CDR3 coding DNA: TGTGCCATCAGGGGACAGATGAACACTGAAGCTTTCTTT. The chain couples TRBV2 to TRBJ1-1; 7 bases are shared with TRBD1. The CDR3 is made up of 13 amino acids. Trimming took 10 bases from V and 0 from J; bases not matched to a gene: 5. CDR1 is SNHLY, CDR2 FYNNEI, per germline.

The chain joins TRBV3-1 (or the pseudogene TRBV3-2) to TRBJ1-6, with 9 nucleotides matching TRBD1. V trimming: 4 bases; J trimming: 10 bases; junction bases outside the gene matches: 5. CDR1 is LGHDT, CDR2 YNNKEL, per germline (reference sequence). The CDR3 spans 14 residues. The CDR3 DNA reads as TGTGCCAGCAGCCTCGGACAGGGGCAATCACCCCTCCACTTT. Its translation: CASSLGQGQSPLHF.

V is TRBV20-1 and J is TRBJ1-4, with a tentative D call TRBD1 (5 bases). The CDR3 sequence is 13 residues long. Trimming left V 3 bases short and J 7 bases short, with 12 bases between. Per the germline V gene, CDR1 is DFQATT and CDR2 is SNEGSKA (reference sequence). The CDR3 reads CSASPGVVEKLFF. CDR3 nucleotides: TGCAGTGCTAGTCCGGGGGTAGTTGAAAAACTGTTTTTT.

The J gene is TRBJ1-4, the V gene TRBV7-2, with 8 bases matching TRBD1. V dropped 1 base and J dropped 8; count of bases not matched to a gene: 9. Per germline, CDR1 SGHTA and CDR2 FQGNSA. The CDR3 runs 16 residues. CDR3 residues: CASSLVRAGGREKLFF. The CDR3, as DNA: TGTGCCAGCAGCTTAGTAAGGGCAGGGGGCAGAGAAAAACTGTTTTTT.

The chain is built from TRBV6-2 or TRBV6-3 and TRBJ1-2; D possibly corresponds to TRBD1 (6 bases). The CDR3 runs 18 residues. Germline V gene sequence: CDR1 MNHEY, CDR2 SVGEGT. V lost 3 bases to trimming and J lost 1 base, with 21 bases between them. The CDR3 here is CASSYKTGVTRLNYGYTF. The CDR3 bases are TGTGCCAGCAGTTATAAGACAGGAGTTACTCGGCTTAACTATGGCTACACCTTC.

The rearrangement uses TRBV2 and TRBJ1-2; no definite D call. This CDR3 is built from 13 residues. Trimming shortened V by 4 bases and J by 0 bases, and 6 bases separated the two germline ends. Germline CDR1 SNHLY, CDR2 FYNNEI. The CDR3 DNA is TGTGCCAGCAGTGCTGAGACTAACTATGGCTACACCTTC. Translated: CASSAETNYGYTF.

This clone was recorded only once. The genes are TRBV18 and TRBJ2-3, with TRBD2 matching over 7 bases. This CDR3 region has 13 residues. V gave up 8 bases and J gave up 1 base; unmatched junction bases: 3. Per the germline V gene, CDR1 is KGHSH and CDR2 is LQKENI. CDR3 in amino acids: CASQSGGTDTQYF. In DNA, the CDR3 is TGTGCCAGCCAAAGCGGGGGCACAGATACGCAGTATTTT. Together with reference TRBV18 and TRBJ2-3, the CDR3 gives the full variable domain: NAGVMQNPRHLVRRRGQEARLRCSPMKGHSHVYWYRQLPEEGLKFMVYLQKENIIDESGMPKERFSAEFPKEGPSILRIQQVVRGDSAAYFCASQSGGTDTQYFGPGTRLTVL.

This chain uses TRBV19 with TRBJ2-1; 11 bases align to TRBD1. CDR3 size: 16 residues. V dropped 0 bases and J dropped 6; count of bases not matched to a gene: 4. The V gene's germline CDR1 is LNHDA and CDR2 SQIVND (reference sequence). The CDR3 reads CASSIDEGTGGNEQFF. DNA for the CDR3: TGTGCCAGTAGTATAGATGAGGGGACAGGGGGCAATGAGCAGTTCTTC.

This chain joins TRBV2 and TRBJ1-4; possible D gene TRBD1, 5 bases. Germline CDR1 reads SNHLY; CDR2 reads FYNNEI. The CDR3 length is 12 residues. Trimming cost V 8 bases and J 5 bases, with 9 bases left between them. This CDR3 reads CASGQGNEKLFF. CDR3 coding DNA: TGTGCCAGCGGCCAGGGCAATGAAAAACTGTTTTTT.

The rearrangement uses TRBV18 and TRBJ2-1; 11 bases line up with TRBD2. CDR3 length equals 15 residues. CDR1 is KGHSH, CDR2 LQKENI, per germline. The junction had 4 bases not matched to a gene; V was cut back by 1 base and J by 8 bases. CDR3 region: CASSPLLAGEDEQFF. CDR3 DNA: TGTGCCAGCTCACCACTACTAGCGGGGGAGGATGAGCAGTTCTTC. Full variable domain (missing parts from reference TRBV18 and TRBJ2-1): NAGVMQNPRHLVRRRGQEARLRCSPMKGHSHVYWYRQLPEEGLKFMVYLQKENIIDESGMPKERFSAEFPKEGPSILRIQQVVRGDSAAYFCASSPLLAGEDEQFFGPGTRLTVL.

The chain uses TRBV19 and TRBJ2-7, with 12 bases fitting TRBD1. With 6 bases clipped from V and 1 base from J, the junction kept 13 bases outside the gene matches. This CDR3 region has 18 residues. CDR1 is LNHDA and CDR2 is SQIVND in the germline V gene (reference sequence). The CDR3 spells CASRGNAGTGGRSYEQYF. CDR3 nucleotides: TGTGCCAGTAGGGGAAACGCGGGGACAGGGGGCCGATCCTACGAGCAGTACTTC. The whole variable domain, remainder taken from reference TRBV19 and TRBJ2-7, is DGGITQSPKYLFRKEGQNVTLSCEQNLNHDAMYWYRQDPGQGLRLIYYSQIVNDFQKGDIAEGYSVSREKKESFPLTVTSAQKNPTAFYLCASRGNAGTGGRSYEQYFGPGTRLTVT.

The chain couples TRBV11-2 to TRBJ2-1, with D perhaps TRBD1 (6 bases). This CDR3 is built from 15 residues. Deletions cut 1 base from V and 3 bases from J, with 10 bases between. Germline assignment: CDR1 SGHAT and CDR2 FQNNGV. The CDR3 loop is CASSLGGGLYNEQFF. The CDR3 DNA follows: TGTGCCAGCAGCTTAGGTGGGGGCCTCTACAATGAGCAGTTCTTC.

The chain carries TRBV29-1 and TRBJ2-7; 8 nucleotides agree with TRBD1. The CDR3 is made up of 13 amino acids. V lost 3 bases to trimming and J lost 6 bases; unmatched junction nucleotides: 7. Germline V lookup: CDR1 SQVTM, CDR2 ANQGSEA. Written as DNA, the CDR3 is TGCAGCGTTGATGGACAGGGAGTGGGCGAGCAGTACTTC. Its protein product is CSVDGQGVGEQYF.

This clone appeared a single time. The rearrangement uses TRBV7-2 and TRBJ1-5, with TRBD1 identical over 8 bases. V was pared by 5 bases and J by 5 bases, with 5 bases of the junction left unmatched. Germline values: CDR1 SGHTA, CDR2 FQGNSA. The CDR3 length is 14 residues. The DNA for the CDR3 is TGTGCCAGCAGCCCGGACAGGGTCTATCAGCCCCAGCATTTT. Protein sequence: CASSPDRVYQPQHF.

In DNA, the CDR3 is TGTGCCAGCAGCCCGGACAGGTCCTCCTATGGCTACACCTTC. Protein product: CASSPDRSSYGYTF. The V and J genes are TRBV7-8 and TRBJ1-2; 7 nucleotides line up with TRBD1. CDR1 and CDR2 (germline): SGHVS, FQNEAQ. V lost 5 bases and J lost 4; bases outside the gene matches: 7. The CDR3 runs to 14 residues.

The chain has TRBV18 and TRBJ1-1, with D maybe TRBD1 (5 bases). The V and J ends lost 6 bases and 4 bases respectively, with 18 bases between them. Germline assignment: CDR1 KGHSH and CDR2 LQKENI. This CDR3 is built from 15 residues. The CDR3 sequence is CASSREGVGGTEAFF. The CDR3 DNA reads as TGTGCCAGCTCCAGGGAAGGGGTCGGGGGCACTGAAGCTTTCTTT.

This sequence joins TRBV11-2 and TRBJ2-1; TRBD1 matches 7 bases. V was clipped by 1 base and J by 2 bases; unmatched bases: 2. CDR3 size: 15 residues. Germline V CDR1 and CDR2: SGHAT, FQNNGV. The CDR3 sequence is CASSLAGTAYNEQFF. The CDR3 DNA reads TGTGCCAGCAGCTTAGCAGGGACAGCCTACAATGAGCAGTTCTTC.